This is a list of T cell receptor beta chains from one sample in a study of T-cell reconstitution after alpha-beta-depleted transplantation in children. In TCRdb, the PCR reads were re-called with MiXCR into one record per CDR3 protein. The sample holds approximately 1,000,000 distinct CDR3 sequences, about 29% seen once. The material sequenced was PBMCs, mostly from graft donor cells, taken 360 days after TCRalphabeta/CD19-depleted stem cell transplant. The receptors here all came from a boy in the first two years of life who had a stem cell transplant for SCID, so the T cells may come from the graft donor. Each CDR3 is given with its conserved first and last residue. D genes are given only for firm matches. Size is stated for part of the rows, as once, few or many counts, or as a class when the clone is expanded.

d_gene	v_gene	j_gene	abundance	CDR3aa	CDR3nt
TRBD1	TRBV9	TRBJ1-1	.	CASSPPLGQGTEAFF	TGTGCCAGCAGCCCCCCCCTTGGACAGGGCACTGAAGCTTTCTTT
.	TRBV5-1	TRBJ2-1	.	CASSLGSTSNSNEQFF	TGCGCCAGCAGCTTGGGAAGCACTAGCAACAGCAATGAGCAGTTCTTC
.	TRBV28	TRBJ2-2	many	CASSFAADPLAGELFF	TGTGCCAGCAGTTTCGCAGCGGACCCACTGGCCGGGGAGCTGTTTTTT
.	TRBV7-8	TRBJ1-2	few	CASSPEVSNYGYTF	TGTGCCAGCAGCCCGGAGGTTTCTAACTATGGCTACACCTTC
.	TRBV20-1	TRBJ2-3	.	CSARAPRGAADTQYF	TGCAGTGCTAGAGCGCCCCGGGGGGCCGCAGATACGCAGTATTTT
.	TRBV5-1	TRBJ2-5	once	CAGSLEAGLRETQYF	TGCGCCGGCAGCTTGGAGGCAGGGTTGAGGGAGACCCAGTACTTC
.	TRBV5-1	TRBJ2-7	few	CASSFSMSYEQYF	TGCGCCAGCAGCTTCAGTATGTCCTACGAGCAGTACTTC
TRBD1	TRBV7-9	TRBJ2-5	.	CASSLVQGAETQYF	TGTGCCAGCAGCTTAGTACAGGGGGCAGAGACCCAGTACTTC
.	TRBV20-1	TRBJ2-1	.	CSAGSPYPYYNEQFF	TGCAGTGCTGGGAGTCCATACCCCTACTACAATGAGCAGTTCTTC
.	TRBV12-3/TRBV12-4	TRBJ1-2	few	CASSPAAIYGYTF	TGTGCCAGCAGCCCCGCGGCGATCTATGGCTACACCTTC
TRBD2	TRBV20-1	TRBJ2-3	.	CSAQEASGATDTQYF	TGCAGTGCCCAGGAGGCTAGCGGGGCCACAGATACGCAGTATTTT
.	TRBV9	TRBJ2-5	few	CASSVATGGETQYF	TGTGCCAGCAGCGTCGCGACAGGCGGGGAGACCCAGTACTTC
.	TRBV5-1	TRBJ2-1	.	CASSLVATGGAYNEQFF	TGCGCCAGCAGCTTGGTGGCCACAGGGGGGGCCTACAATGAGCAGTTCTTC
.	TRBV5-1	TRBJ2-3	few	CASSSPDRRTDTQYF	TGCGCCAGCAGCTCGCCCGACCGACGCACAGATACGCAGTATTTT
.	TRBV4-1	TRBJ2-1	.	CASSSQGGWNEQFF	TGCGCCAGCAGCTCCCAGGGGGGGTGGAATGAGCAGTTCTTC
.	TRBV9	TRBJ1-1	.	CASSTRGEVLTEAFF	TGTGCCAGCAGCACTCGGGGGGAGGTTCTGACTGAAGCTTTCTTT
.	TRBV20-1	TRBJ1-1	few	CSGHINTEAFF	TGCAGTGGTCACATTAACACTGAAGCTTTCTTT
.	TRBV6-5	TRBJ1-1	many	CASSSDRLNTEAFF	TGTGCCAGCAGCTCCGACAGGCTGAACACTGAAGCTTTCTTT
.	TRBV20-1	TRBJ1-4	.	CSARANTDGGKLFF	TGCAGTGCTAGAGCTAATACTGACGGGGGAAAACTGTTTTTT
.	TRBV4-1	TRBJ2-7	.	CASSQGGGQFYEQYF	TGCGCCAGCAGCCAAGGGGGGGGACAGTTCTACGAGCAGTACTTC
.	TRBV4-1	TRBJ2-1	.	CASSQEGDSGYNEQFF	TGCGCCAGCAGCCAAGAGGGGGACAGCGGGTACAATGAGCAGTTCTTC
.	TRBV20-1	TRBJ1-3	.	CSARGTLGNTIYF	TGCAGTGCTAGAGGGACACTCGGAAACACCATATATTTT